This TCR beta chain came from a study of CD8+ T cells in alopecia areata. This clone appeared a few times. Its antigen is currently unknown. General study findings and limits: There were also resident alphabeta T cells of normal skin sequenced in scalp samples.

RNA, once extracted, was reverse transcribed into cDNA for use as the sequencing template. Here immunoSEQ multiplex PCR was the method, and the copy in TCRdb shows in-frame clones only, minus some. The repertoire holds about 210,000 clones, with about 40% as singletons. This CDR3 has 14 amino acids. V was clipped by 4 bases and J by 0 bases, with 7 bases between them. Germline loops: CDR1 MGHRA, CDR2 YSYEKL. The treatment was: oral pan-JAK inhibitor, 5-10 mg twice daily. V gene TRBV4-1 combines with J gene TRBJ1-5; D uncertain. This sequence originates from a human donor with alopecia areata. The sequencing here drew on CD4+ T cells sorted from blood, taken at approximately week 36, from a patient treated with tofacitinib. CDR3 nucleotides: TGCGCCAGCAGCCGGCTATATAGCAATCAGCCCCAGCATTTT. Amino acids: CASSRLYSNQPQHF.